The clone carrying this T cell receptor beta chain was seen many times. Its specificity is unknown. This sample was taken from a study of early T cells in non-severe SARS-CoV-2 infection. At the level of the study: RNA in bulk from unsorted whole blood was sequenced, and chains were unpaired. Study-level points and caveats: Private and CD4 specificities were missed by VDJdb matching, which favored anti-spike CD8 responses.

The ends were cut back, 1 base at V and 4 bases at J, with 3 bases in the middle. The CDR3 extends over 12 amino acids. CDR1 and CDR2 (germline): SEHNR, FQNEAQ (reference sequence). Unique molecular identifiers tagged individual cDNA molecules. TCRdb re-called the 5' RACE reads with MiXCR, one entry per CDR3 protein. The table shows roughly 70,000 distinct CDR3 sequences, with roughly 18% occurring only once. The sequenced sample was whole blood, obtained at baseline. V is TRBV7-9 and J is TRBJ2-3; no firm D call. The clonotype comes from an adult who was a healthcare worker with PCR-confirmed SARS-CoV-2 infection or an uninfected control (not recorded which). The CDR3 loop reads CASSLDPDTQYF. The CDR3 coding sequence is TGTGCCAGCAGCTTAGACCCAGATACGCAGTATTTT.